This entry features one T cell receptor beta chain sequence. The sample comes from a study of T cell responses to AZD1222 COVID-19 vaccine. TCRdb keeps only in-frame clones here, not all; method: immunoSEQ multiplex PCR. Of some 70,000 clones listed, 65% to 85% are singletons. The CDR3 is 13 amino acids. The germline V gene has CDR1 SGHTA and CDR2 FQGNSA. Trimming stripped 2 bases from V and 8 bases from J, with 12 bases between. Sequences were derived from peripheral blood, sampled on day 0 of AZD1222 vaccination. The source of this sequence is an adult in good health. The genes are TRBV7-2 and TRBJ2-5; maybe TRBD2 (5 bases). Here the CDR3 DNA reads TGTGCCAGCAGCTTAAGGAGGTTCCAAACCCAGTACTTC. Amino acid sequence: CASSLRRFQTQYF.